The TCR beta chain described here comes from a study of blood T cell repertoires in COVID-19. Adults between about 18 and 95 years of age took part from 24 US areas. Participants' own reports of clinical history determined their cohort assignment. Clones were read by immunoSEQ multiplex PCR, and TCRdb kept only the in-frame ones, dropping some. The sample yields around 280,000 clones, almost 90% seen once. V lost 4 bases and J lost 4, with 16 bases in between. The CDR3 spans 15 residues. Germline V gene data show CDR1 as PRHDT and CDR2 as FYEKMQ (reference sequence). The V gene is TRBV13, the J gene TRBJ1-2; D possibly corresponds to TRBD1 (5 bases). Sample: PBMCs or T cells enriched from blood (not recorded which). The TCR was taken from a woman aged 18-29 years with acute COVID-19. This CDR3 is CASSWAGPGLYGYTF. CDR3 coding DNA: TGTGCCAGCAGCTGGGCCGGGCCAGGGCTCTATGGCTACACCTTC. Combining the CDR3 with reference TRBV13 and TRBJ1-2 gives the whole variable domain AAGVIQSPRHLIKEKRETATLKCYPIPRHDTVYWYQQGPGQDPQFLISFYEKMQSDKGSIPDRFSAQQFSDYHSELNMSSLELGDSALYFCASSWAGPGLYGYTFGSGTRLTVV.